A single sample is the source of the 2 T cell receptor beta chains below, sequenced in a study of blood T cell repertoires in COVID-19. Profiling relied on immunoSEQ multiplex PCR, and the TCRdb table lists in-frame clones only, not all of them. This sample carries around 70,000 clones, about 91% of them seen once, and the ten largest clones take about 5%. The specimen was peripheral blood. The receptor source for this set is a woman aged 60-70 years with active COVID-19.

The gene calls are TRBV24-1 and TRBJ2-5; 10 bases line up with TRBD1. Trimming at V came to 2 bases and at J to 5 bases, leaving 13 bases not matched to a gene. The germline gives CDR1 KGHDR, CDR2 SFDVKD. The CDR3 totals 18 residues. Written as DNA, the CDR3 is TGTGCCACCAGTGATTCCTACCCGACAGGGGGCCCCAAGGAGACCCAGTACTTC. Translation: CATSDSYPTGGPKETQYF.

The CDR3 region is CASSPRDRGYTEAFF. For the CDR3, the DNA is TGTGCCAGCAGCCCTCGGGACAGGGGATACACTGAAGCTTTCTTT. V gene TRBV9 combines with J gene TRBJ1-1; TRBD1 matches at 10 bases. This CDR3 is built from 15 residues. V was clipped by 4 bases and J by 3 bases; unmatched bases: 6. Germline values: CDR1 SGDLS, CDR2 YYNGEE.